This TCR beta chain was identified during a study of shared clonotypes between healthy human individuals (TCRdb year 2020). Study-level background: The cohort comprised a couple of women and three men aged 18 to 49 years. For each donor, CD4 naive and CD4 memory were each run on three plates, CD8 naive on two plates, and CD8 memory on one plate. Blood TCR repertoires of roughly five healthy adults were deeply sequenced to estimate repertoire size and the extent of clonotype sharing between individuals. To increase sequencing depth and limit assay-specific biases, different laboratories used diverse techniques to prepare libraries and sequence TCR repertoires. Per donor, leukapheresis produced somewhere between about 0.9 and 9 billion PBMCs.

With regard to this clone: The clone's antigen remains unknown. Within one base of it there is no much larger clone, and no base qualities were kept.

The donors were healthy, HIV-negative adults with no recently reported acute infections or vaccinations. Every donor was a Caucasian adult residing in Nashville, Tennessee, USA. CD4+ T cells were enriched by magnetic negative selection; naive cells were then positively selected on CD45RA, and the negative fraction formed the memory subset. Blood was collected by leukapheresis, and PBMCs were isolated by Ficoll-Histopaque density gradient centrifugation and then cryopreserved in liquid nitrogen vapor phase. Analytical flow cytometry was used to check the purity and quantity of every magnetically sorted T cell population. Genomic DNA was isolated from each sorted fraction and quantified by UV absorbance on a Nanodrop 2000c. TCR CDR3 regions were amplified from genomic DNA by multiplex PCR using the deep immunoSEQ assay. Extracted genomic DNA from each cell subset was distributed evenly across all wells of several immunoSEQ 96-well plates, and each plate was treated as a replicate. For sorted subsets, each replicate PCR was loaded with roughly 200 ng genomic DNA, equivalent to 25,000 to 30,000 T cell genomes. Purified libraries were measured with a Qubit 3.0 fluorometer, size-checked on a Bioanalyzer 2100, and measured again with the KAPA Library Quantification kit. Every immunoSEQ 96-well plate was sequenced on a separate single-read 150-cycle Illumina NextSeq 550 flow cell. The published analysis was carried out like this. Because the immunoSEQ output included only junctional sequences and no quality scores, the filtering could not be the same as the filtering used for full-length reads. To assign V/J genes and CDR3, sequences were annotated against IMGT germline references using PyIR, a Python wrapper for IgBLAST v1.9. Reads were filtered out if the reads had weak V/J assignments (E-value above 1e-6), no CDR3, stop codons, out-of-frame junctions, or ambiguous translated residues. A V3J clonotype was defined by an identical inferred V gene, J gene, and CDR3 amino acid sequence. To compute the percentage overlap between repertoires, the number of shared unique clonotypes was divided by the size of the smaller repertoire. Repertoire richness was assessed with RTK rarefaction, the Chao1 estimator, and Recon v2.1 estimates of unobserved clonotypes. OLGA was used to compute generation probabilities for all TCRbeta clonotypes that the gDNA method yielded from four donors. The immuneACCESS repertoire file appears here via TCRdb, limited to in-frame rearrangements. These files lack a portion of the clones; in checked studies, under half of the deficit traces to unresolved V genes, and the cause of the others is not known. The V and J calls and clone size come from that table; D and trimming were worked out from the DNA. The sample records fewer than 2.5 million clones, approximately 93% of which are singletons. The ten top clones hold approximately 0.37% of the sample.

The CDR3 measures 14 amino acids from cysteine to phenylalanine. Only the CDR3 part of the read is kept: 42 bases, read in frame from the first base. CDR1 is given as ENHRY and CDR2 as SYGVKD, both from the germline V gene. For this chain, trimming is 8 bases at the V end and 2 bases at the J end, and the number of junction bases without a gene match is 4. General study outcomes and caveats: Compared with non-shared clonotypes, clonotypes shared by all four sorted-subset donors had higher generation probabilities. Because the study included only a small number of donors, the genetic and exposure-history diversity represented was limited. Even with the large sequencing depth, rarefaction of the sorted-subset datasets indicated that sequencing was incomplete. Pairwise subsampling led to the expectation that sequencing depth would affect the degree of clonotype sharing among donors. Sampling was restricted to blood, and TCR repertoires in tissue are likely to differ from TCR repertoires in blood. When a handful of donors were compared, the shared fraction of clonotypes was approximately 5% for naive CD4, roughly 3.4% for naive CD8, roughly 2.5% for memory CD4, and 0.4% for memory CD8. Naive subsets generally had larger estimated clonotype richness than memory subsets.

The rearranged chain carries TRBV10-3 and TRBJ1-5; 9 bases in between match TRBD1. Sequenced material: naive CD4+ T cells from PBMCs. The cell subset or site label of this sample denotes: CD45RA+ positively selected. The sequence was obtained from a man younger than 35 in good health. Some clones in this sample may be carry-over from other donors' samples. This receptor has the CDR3 CAIQQGAGNQPQHF. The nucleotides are TGTGCCATCCAACAGGGGGCTGGCAATCAGCCCCAGCATTTT.